This record covers a single T cell receptor beta chain. Its target is unknown. Distinct nucleotide sequences in the sample also encode this CDR3. This specimen belongs to a study of PD-1 blockade in classical Hodgkin lymphoma. Study background: The patients were dosed with nivolumab 3 mg/kg, infused intravenously every 2 weeks.

There was relapse after autologous stem cell transplantation in every patient, and there was variation in brentuximab vedotin exposure. TCRdb keeps only in-frame clones here, not all; method: immunoSEQ multiplex PCR. The sample holds approximately 52,000 clones, about two thirds seen once. Findings and caveats of the study: By C4D1, CD4+ diversity increased significantly, especially in complete responders. Exclusion applied to patients who initiated nivolumab less than 1 year following ASCT.

Sequenced here: peripheral blood mononuclear cells (PBMCs), sampled before the second cycle of nivolumab. The TCR comes from a human donor with classical Hodgkin lymphoma.

The CDR3 loop reads CASSLSVLSSYEQYF. CDR3 DNA: TGTGCCAGCAGTCTTAGCGTCCTGAGCTCCTACGAGCAGTACTTC. The J gene is TRBJ2-7, the V gene TRBV6-5; a weak D match, TRBD2 (5 bases). CDR1 is MNHEY, CDR2 SVGAGI, per germline. The CDR3 contains 15 residues. V was pared by 5 bases and J by 0 bases, with 14 bases between.